Listed below are T cell receptor beta chains from one sample, sequenced in a study of blood T cells in healthy people across ages. In TCRdb, the 5' RACE reads were re-called with MiXCR into one record per CDR3 protein. The sample contains 1.5 million to 1.9 million distinct CDR3 sequences, approximately 42% of which appear only once. Sequenced sample: blood. The receptor source for this set is a woman younger than 35 in good health. The CDR3 runs from the conserved cysteine through the conserved F or W. The order of the fields is J gene, D gene, V gene, clone size, CDR3 protein, CDR3 DNA. The D gene is left open where the match is weak. A clone size is listed for some rows: how often the clone was seen (once, few, many), or a class if it is expanded.

>TRBJ1-2|.|TRBV20-1|.
CSARGSGRRNYGYTF
TGCAGTGCTAGAGGGAGCGGCAGAAGAAACTATGGCTACACCTTC
>TRBJ1-5|.|TRBV20-1|.
CGARPISNQPQHF
TGCGGTGCTAGACCCATTAGCAATCAGCCCCAGCATTTT
>TRBJ1-2|TRBD1|TRBV4-3|many
CASSRDRWTNYGYTF
TGCGCCAGCAGCCGGGACAGGTGGACTAACTATGGCTACACCTTC
>TRBJ1-2|.|TRBV15|few
CATRPGISGSDYTF
TGTGCCACCCGACCGGGGATTAGTGGGTCCGACTACACCTTC
>TRBJ1-1|.|TRBV7-9|few
CASSLTTGTTEAFF
TGTGCCAGCAGCTTAACAACAGGGACCACTGAAGCTTTCTTT
>TRBJ2-4|.|TRBV20-1|.
CSSGGVAKNIQYF
TGCAGTTCGGGGGGCGTAGCCAAAAACATTCAGTACTTC
>TRBJ2-3|.|TRBV6-5|.
CASSYSWDTDTQYF
TGTGCCAGCAGTTACTCGTGGGACACAGATACGCAGTATTTT
>TRBJ2-1|.|TRBV7-9|many
CASSPAGGSYNEQFF
TGTGCCAGCAGCCCGGCTGGGGGATCCTACAATGAGCAGTTCTTC
>TRBJ1-4|.|TRBV4-2|.
CASSQVGIANEKLFF
TGTGCCAGCAGCCAAGTCGGTATCGCTAATGAAAAACTGTTTTTT
>TRBJ1-1|.|TRBV4-1|few
CASSQALGTRNTEAFF
TGCGCCAGCAGCCAAGCCCTAGGTACCAGAAACACTGAAGCTTTCTTT
>TRBJ2-5|TRBD2|TRBV9|.
CASSVESGSGSETQYF
TGTGCCAGCAGCGTAGAAAGCGGGAGTGGATCGGAGACCCAGTACTTC